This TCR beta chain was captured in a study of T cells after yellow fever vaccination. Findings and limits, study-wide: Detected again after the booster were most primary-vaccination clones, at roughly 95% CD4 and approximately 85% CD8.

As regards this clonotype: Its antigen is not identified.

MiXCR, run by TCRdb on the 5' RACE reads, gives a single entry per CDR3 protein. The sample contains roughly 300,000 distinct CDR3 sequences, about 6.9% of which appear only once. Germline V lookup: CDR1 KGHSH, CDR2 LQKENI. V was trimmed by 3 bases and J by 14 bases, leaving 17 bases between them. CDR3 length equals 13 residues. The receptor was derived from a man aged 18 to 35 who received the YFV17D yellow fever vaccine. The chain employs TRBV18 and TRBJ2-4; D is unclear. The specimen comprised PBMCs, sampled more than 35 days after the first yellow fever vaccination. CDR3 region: CASSPQSRVPEYF. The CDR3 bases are TGTGCCAGCTCACCCCAAAGCCGAGTGCCAGAGTACTTC.